This is a list of T cell receptor beta chains from one sample in a study of PD-1 blockade in classical Hodgkin lymphoma. Sequencing used immunoSEQ multiplex PCR; TCRdb keeps in-frame clones, though not all of them. The sample shows 23,000 or so clones, 72% of them seen only once. Material: peripheral blood mononuclear cells (PBMCs), obtained before the fourth cycle of nivolumab. The receptors were gathered from a human donor with classical Hodgkin lymphoma. The CDR3 runs from the conserved cysteine through the conserved F or W. A D gene is named only where the DNA matches it firmly. Rows may omit the clone size; those that give it use once, few, many or a size class.

>TRBJ2-3|few|.|TRBV4-3
TGCGCCAGCAGCCAATTCTCTTCAGATACGCAGTATTTT
CASSQFSSDTQYF
>TRBJ2-5|.|TRBD1|TRBV29-1
TGCAGCCCTTACAGGGGGCCAGGGGAGACCCAGTACTTC
CSPYRGPGETQYF
>TRBJ2-1|.|.|TRBV7-2
TGTGCCAGCAGCCCCTACATTTCAAATGAGCAGTTCTTC
CASSPYISNEQFF
>TRBJ1-6|.|TRBD1|TRBV7-8
TGTGCCAGCAGCTTAGGAACAGGGGGACCCCTCCACTTT
CASSLGTGGPLHF
>TRBJ1-5|medium-sized|.|TRBV28
TGTGCCAGCAGGCCACGGACACTGAGTAGCAATCAGCCCCAGCATTTT
CASRPRTLSSNQPQHF
>TRBJ1-1|few|TRBD1|TRBV6-6
TGTGCCAGCACGGAGGGGCCAGGGGGAGGCACTGAAGCTTTCTTT
CASTEGPGGGTEAFF
>TRBJ2-7|.|TRBD1|TRBV4-2
TGTGCCAGCAGCCCCGTACCCCCGGGACAGACCTCCTACGAGCAGTACTTC
CASSPVPPGQTSYEQYF
>TRBJ2-5|.|TRBD2|TRBV6-5
TGTGCCAGCAGTTTCAGACTAGCTGAGACCCAGTACTTC
CASSFRLAETQYF
>TRBJ1-4|.|.|TRBV27
TGTGCCAGCAGTTTATCGGGCCAGGGCCTTAATGAAAAACTGTTTTTT
CASSLSGQGLNEKLFF
>TRBJ2-3|.|.|TRBV7-7
TGTGCCAGCAGCTTGGGGCTGGCGGGGGCAACAGATACGCAGTATTTT
CASSLGLAGATDTQYF
>TRBJ2-5|.|TRBD1|TRBV5-1
TGCGCCAGCAGCTCCCTACAGGGGGCGAGCCAAGAGACCCAGTACTTC
CASSSLQGASQETQYF
>TRBJ2-3|.|TRBD2|TRBV28
TGTGCCAGCAGTTCCGGGGGGACGGCGGCAGATACGCAGTATTTT
CASSSGGTAADTQYF
>TRBJ2-3|.|TRBD2|TRBV5-4
TGTGCCAGCAGCTTCGAGCGGGGAGATACGCAGTATTTT
CASSFERGDTQYF
>TRBJ2-1|.|TRBD2|TRBV7-8
TGTGCCAGCAGTGGCGGGGGGTTCATAGATGAGCAGTTCTTC
CASSGGGFIDEQFF
>TRBJ2-3|.|TRBD1|TRBV6-5
TGTGCCAGCAGAAGGACAGGCCTGGGCTCAGATACGCAGTATTTT
CASRRTGLGSDTQYF
>TRBJ1-1|.|TRBD1|TRBV5-4
TGTGCCAGCAGCTTGGCCGGGACAGGGGCTACGGCTTTCTTT
CASSLAGTGATAFF
>TRBJ1-6|few|.|TRBV2
TGTGCCAGCAGCTCACCACAAGAAACCCTCCACTTT
CASSSPQETLHF
>TRBJ1-2|.|.|TRBV5-1
TGCGCCAGCAGCTTGGCAGGCTACTATGGCTACACCTTC
CASSLAGYYGYTF
>TRBJ1-2|.|TRBD1|TRBV15
TGTGCCACCCAACCCCGGGGGACAGTAGCTAACTATGGCTACACCTTC
CATQPRGTVANYGYTF
>TRBJ1-1|.|.|TRBV11-1
TGTGCCAGCAGCTTAGGGCAGGGGATGGACACTGAAGCTTTCTTT
CASSLGQGMDTEAFF
>TRBJ1-2|.|.|TRBV14
TGTGCCAGCAGCCAAGGACTACAGTATGGCTACACCTTC
CASSQGLQYGYTF
>TRBJ2-4|.|.|TRBV18
TGTGCCAGCTCACAGGTGGCTTCTACCGACATTCAGTACTTC
CASSQVASTDIQYF
>TRBJ1-4|once|.|TRBV29-1
TGCAGCGTTGACCAGGGTCTTGGGGATGAAAAACTGTTTTTT
CSVDQGLGDEKLFF
>TRBJ1-2|.|TRBD1|TRBV28
TGTGCCAGCAGTCTTCGGACAGGGGGGGGCTATGGCTACACCTTC
CASSLRTGGGYGYTF
>TRBJ2-2|.|.|TRBV12-5
TGTGCTAGTGGTTTTAAGTCGGTTCTGGGGACACCCATATCCGCGAACACCGGGGAGCTGTTTTTT
CASGFKSVLGTPISANTGELFF
>TRBJ1-1|.|.|TRBV5-6
TGTGCCAGCAGCTTGGGTCTGGGCGGGAACACTGAAGCTTTCTTT
CASSLGLGGNTEAFF
>TRBJ1-3|.|.|TRBV6-5
TGTGCCAGCAGTTACTCGACACTAAAGCTAACCCCCATATATTTT
CASSYSTLKLTPIYF
>TRBJ1-6|.|.|TRBV2
TGTGCCAGCAGTGAAGCCGTCTGGGGAGGTTCACCCCTCCACTTT
CASSEAVWGGSPLHF
>TRBJ2-7|few|.|TRBV28
TGTGCCAGCAGTTTACCAGGGGGAGGTCGCTACGAGCAGTACTTC
CASSLPGGGRYEQYF
>TRBJ1-3|.|.|TRBV15
TGTGCCACCAGCATCTCGGGGGGCGCGAATCCTGGAAACACCATATATTTT
CATSISGGANPGNTIYF
>TRBJ2-2|.|.|TRBV2
TGTGCCAGCAGGGGCCTGGTGGGGAGCATCGGGGAGCTGTTTTTT
CASRGLVGSIGELFF
>TRBJ2-5|.|TRBD2|TRBV5-1
TGCGCCAGCAGCTTGGGACTAGCGGGGGGTCAAGAGACCCAGTACTTC
CASSLGLAGGQETQYF
>TRBJ1-1|.|.|TRBV2
TGTGCCAGCAGGCCCCCCGGGACGAACACTGAAGCTTTCTTT
CASRPPGTNTEAFF
>TRBJ1-3|once|.|TRBV9
TGTGCCAGCAGCGTAGGGCCTTATTCCGGAAACACCATATATTTT
CASSVGPYSGNTIYF
>TRBJ1-2|.|TRBD1|TRBV18
TGTGCCAGCTCACCCCCGGGACAGGGTAGTGGCTACACCTTC
CASSPPGQGSGYTF